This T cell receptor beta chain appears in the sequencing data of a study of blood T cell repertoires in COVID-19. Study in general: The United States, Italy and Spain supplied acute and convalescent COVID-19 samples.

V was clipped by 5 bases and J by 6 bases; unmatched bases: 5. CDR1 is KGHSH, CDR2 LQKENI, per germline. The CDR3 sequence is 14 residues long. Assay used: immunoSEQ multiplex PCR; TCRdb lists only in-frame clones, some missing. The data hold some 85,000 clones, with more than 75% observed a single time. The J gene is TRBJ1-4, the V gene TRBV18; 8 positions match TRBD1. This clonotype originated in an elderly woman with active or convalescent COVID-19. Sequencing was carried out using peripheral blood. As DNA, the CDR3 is TGTGCCAGCTCAATAACAGGGGGAGATGAAAAACTGTTTTTT. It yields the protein CASSITGGDEKLFF.